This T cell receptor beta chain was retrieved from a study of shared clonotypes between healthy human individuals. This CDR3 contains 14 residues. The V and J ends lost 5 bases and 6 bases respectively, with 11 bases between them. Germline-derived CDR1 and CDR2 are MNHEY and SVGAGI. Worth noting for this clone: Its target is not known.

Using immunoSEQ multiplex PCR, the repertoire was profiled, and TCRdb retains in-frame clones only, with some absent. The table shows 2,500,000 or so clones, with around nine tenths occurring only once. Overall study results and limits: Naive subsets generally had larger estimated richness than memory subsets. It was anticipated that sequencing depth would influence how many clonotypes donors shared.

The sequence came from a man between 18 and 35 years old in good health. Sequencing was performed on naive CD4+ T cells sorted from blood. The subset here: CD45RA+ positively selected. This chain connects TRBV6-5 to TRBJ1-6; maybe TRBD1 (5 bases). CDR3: CASSEGLFNSPLHF. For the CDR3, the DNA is TGTGCCAGCAGTGAGGGACTCTTTAATTCACCCCTCCACTTT.